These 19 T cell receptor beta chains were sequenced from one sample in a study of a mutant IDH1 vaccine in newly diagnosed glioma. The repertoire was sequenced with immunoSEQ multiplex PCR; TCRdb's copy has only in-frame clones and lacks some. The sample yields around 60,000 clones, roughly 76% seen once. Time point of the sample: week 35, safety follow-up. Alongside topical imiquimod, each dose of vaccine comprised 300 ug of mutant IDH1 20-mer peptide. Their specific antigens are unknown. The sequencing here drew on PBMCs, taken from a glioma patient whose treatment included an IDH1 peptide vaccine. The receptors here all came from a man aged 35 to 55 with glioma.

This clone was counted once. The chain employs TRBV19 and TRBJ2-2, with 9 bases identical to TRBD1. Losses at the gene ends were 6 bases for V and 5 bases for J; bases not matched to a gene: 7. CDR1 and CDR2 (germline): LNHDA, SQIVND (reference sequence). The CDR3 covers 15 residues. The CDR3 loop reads CASSVGTGLTGELFF. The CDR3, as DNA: TGTGCCAGTAGCGTAGGGACAGGGCTTACCGGGGAGCTGTTTTTT. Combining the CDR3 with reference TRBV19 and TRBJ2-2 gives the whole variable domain DGGITQSPKYLFRKEGQNVTLSCEQNLNHDAMYWYRQDPGQGLRLIYYSQIVNDFQKGDIAEGYSVSREKKESFPLTVTSAQKNPTAFYLCASSVGTGLTGELFFGEGSRLTVL.

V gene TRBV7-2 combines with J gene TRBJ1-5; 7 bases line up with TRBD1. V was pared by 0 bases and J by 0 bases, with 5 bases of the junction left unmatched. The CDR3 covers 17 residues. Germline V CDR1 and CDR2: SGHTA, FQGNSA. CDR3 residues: CASSLAYRGYSNQPQHF. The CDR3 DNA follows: TGTGCCAGCAGCTTAGCCTACAGGGGTTATAGCAATCAGCCCCAGCATTTT.

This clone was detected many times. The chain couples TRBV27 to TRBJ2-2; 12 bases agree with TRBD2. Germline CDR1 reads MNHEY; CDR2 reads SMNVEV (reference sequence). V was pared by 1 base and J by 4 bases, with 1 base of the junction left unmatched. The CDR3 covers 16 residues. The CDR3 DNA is TGTGCCAGCAGTTTATTGACTAGCGGGAGCACCGGGGAGCTGTTTTTT. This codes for CASSLLTSGSTGELFF.

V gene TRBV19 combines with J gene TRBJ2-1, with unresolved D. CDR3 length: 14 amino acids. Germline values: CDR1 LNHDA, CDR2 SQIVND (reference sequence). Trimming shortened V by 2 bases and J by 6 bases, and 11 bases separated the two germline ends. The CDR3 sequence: CASSILTGSNEQFF. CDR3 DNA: TGTGCCAGTAGTATATTGACGGGTAGCAATGAGCAGTTCTTC.

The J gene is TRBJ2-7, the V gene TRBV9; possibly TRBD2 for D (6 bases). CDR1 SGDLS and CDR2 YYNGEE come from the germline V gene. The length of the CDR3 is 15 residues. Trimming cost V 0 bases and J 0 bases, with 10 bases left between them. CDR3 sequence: CASSVDGSSSYEQYF. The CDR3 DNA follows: TGTGCCAGCAGCGTAGACGGGAGTTCCTCCTACGAGCAGTACTTC.

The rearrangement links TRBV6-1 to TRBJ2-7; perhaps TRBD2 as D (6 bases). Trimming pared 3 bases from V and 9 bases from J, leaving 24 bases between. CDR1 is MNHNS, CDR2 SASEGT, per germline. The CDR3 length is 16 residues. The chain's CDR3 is CASSDRWRGTLQAQYF. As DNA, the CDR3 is TGTGCCAGCAGTGACCGTTGGAGGGGAACCCTCCAGGCGCAGTACTTC.

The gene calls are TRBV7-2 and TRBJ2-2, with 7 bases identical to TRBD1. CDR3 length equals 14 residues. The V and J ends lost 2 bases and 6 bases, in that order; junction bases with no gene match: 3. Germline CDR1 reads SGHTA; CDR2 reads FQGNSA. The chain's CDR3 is CASSLIQGAGELFF. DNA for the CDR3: TGTGCCAGCAGCTTAATCCAGGGGGCCGGGGAGCTGTTTTTT.

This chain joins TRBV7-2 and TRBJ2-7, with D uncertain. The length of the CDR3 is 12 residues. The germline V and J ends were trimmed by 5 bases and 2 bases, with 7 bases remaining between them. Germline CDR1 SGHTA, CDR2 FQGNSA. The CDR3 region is CASSPPTYEQYF. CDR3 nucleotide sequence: TGTGCCAGCAGCCCCCCCACCTACGAGCAGTACTTC.

CDR3: CASSPPRRGPPNYGYTF. The CDR3 nucleotides are TGTGCCAGCAGTCCGCCCCGGCGGGGCCCCCCTAACTATGGCTACACCTTC. The chain employs TRBV5-4 and TRBJ1-2; maybe TRBD1 (5 bases). The CDR3 has 17 amino acids. CDR1 is SGHNT, CDR2 YYREEE, per germline (reference sequence). The V end lost 5 bases, the J end lost 0 bases, and 20 bases lay between the germline ends. The full variable domain, with the rest looked up from reference TRBV5-4 and TRBJ1-2, is ETGVTQSPTHLIKTRGQQVTLRCSSQSGHNTVSWYQQALGQGPQFIFQYYREEENGRGNFPPRFSGLQFPNYSSELNVNALELDDSALYLCASSPPRRGPPNYGYTFGSGTRLTVV.

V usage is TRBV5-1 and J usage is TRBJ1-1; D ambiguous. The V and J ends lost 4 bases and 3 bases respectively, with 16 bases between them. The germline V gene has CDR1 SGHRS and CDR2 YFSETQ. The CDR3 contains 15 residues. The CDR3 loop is CASSPTPARYTEAFF. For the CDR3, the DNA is TGCGCCAGCAGCCCGACACCGGCGAGGTACACTGAAGCTTTCTTT.

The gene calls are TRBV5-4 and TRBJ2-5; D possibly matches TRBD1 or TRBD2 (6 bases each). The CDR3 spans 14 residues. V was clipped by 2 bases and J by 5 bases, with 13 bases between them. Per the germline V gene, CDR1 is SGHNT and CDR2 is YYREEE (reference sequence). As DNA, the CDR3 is TGTGCCAGCAGCTTAACGGGGGCCCCGGAGACCCAGTACTTC. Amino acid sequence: CASSLTGAPETQYF. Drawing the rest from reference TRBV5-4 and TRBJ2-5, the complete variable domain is ETGVTQSPTHLIKTRGQQVTLRCSSQSGHNTVSWYQQALGQGPQFIFQYYREEENGRGNFPPRFSGLQFPNYSSELNVNALELDDSALYLCASSLTGAPETQYFGPGTRLLVL.

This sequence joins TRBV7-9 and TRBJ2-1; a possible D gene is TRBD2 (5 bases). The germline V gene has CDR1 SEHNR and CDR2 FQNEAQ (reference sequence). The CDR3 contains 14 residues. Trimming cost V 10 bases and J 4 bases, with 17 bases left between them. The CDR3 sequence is CAIPLNPGYNEQFF. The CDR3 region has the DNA TGTGCCATCCCACTTAATCCGGGGTACAATGAGCAGTTCTTC.

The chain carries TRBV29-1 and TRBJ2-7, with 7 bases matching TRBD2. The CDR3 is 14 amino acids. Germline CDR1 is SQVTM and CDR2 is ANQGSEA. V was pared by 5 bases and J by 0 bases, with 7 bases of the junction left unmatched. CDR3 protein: CSVYLLAHSYEQYF. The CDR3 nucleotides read TGCAGCGTTTACTTACTAGCGCACTCCTACGAGCAGTACTTC.

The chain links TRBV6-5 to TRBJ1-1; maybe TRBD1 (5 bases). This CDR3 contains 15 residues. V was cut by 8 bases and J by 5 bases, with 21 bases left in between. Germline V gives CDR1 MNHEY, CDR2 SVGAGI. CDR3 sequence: CASGPRTAGSTEAFF. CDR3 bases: TGTGCCAGCGGGCCTAGGACGGCAGGGAGTACTGAAGCTTTCTTT.

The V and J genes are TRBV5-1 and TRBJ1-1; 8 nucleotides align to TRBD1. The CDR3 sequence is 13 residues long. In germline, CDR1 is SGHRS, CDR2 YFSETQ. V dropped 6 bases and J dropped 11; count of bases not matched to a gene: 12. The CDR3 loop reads CASTVEGQGGAFF. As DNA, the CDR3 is TGCGCCAGCACCGTTGAAGGACAGGGTGGTGCTTTCTTT.

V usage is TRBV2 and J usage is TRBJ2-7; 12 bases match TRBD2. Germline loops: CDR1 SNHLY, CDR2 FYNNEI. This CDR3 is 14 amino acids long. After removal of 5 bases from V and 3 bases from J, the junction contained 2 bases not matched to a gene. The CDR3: CASSPSGGVYEQYF. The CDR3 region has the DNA TGTGCCAGCAGTCCTAGCGGGGGGGTCTACGAGCAGTACTTC.

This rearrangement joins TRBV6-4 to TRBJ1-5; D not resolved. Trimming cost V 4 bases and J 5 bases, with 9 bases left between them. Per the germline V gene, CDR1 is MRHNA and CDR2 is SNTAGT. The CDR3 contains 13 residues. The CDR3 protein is CASSAPEDQPQHF. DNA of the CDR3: TGTGCCAGCAGTGCCCCGGAAGATCAGCCCCAGCATTTT.

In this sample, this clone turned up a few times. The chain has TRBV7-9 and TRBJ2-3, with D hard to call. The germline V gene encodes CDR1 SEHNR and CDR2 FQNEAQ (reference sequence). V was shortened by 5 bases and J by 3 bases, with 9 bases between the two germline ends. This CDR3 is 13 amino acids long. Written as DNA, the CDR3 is TGTGCCAGCAGCCAGACTCTTACAGATACGCAGTATTTT. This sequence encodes CASSQTLTDTQYF.

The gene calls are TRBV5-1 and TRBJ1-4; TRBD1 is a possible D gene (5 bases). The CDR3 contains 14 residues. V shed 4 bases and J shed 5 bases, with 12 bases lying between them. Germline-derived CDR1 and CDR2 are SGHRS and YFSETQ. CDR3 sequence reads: CASSPSGLNEKLFF. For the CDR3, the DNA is TGCGCCAGCAGCCCCTCAGGGCTGAATGAAAAACTGTTTTTT.